The 7 T cell receptor beta chains reported below all come from one sample, sequenced in a study of T-cell reconstitution after alpha-beta-depleted transplantation in children. Unique molecular identifiers were incorporated when the TCRbeta library was constructed. One entry per CDR3 protein, called by TCRdb with MiXCR from the PCR reads. The repertoire holds tens of thousands of distinct CDR3 sequences, with about a sixth as singletons. Material: PBMCs, mostly from graft donor cells, obtained 360 days after TCRalphabeta/CD19-depleted stem cell transplant. The receptors were sampled from a male patient between 2 and 10 years old who had a stem cell transplant for acute lymphoblastic leukemia, so the T cells may come from the graft donor.

As to this clonotype: Just one base apart from a much larger clone, this may be a read error. V and J are TRBV7-9 and TRBJ2-5, with D perhaps assigned TRBD1 or TRBD2 (6 bases each). The CDR3 totals 16 residues. In germline, CDR1 is SEHNR, CDR2 FQNEAQ (reference sequence). Trimming stripped 5 bases from V and 0 bases from J, with 16 bases between. In DNA form, the CDR3 reads TGTGCCAGCAGCGGAGGGGGTGGGGACGACCAAGAGACCCAGTACTTC. Translating it yields CASSGGGGDDQETQYF. The full variable domain, completed using reference TRBV7-9 and TRBJ2-5, is DTGVSQNPRHKITKRGQNVTFRCDPISEHNRLYWYRQTLGQGPEFLTYFQNEAQLEKSRLLSDRFSAERPKGSFSTLEIQRTEQGDSAMYLCASSGGGGDDQETQYFGPGTRLLVL.

This clonotype appeared a few times. The CDR3 loop reads CASSLTHAGLAGAQYF. The CDR3 DNA is TGTGCCAGCAGCCTCACCCACGCTGGACTAGCCGGGGCGCAGTATTTT. This sequence joins TRBV6-2 or TRBV6-3 and TRBJ2-3; the match to TRBD2 covers 8 bases. The CDR3 consists of 16 residues. Looked up from germline, CDR1 is MNHEY and CDR2 is SVGEGT. V gave up 6 bases and J gave up 10 bases; unmatched junction bases: 18.

This clonotype was found a few times. V is TRBV5-5 and J is TRBJ2-1; perhaps TRBD2 as D (7 bases). The V end lost 0 bases, the J end lost 0 bases, and 13 bases lay between the germline ends. The length of the CDR3 is 17 residues. Germline CDR1 SGHKS, CDR2 YYEKEE (reference sequence). Here the CDR3 reads CASSLGGGRSSYNEQFF. CDR3 nucleotides: TGTGCCAGCAGCTTGGGGGGGGGCCGGAGCTCCTACAATGAGCAGTTCTTC.

This clonotype was counted a few times. This rearrangement joins TRBV4-1 to TRBJ2-7; possible D gene TRBD1, 5 bases. V gave up 5 bases and J gave up 0 bases, with 14 bases separating them. CDR3 length equals 15 residues. The germline CDR1 and CDR2 sequences are MGHRA and YSYEKL. In nucleotides, the CDR3 is TGCGCCAGCAGCTTCCCGACAGAGAGCTCCTACGAGCAGTACTTC. Protein sequence: CASSFPTESSYEQYF.

The chain couples TRBV5-6 to TRBJ2-1; weak D call: TRBD2 (6 bases). The CDR3 length is 13 residues. Trimming stripped 6 bases from V and 7 bases from J, with 14 bases between. The germline V gene has CDR1 SGHDT and CDR2 YYEEEE. CDR3 sequence reads: CASNPGLLNEQFF. CDR3 nucleotide sequence: TGTGCCAGCAACCCGGGACTTTTAAATGAGCAGTTCTTC. Full variable domain (outside the CDR3, taken from reference TRBV5-6 and TRBJ2-1): DAGVTQSPTHLIKTRGQQVTLRCSPKSGHDTVSWYQQALGQGPQFIFQYYEEEERQRGNFPDRFSGHQFPNYSSELNVNALLLGDSALYLCASNPGLLNEQFFGPGTRLTVL.

The rearrangement uses TRBV12-3 or TRBV12-4 and TRBJ1-5; no firm D call. CDR3 length: 15 residues. Trimming pared 6 bases from V and 1 base from J, leaving 13 bases between. The CDR3 loop reads CASSPTLISNQPQHF. DNA for the CDR3: TGTGCCAGCAGCCCGACATTGATCAGCAATCAGCCCCAGCATTTT.

This chain links TRBV24-1 with TRBJ2-7; 9 bases align to TRBD1. The germline V gene encodes CDR1 KGHDR and CDR2 SFDVKD. With V trimmed by 4 bases and J by 11 bases, 5 bases remained unmatched. The CDR3 contains 12 residues. CDR3 residues: CATSDYRDREYF. Here the CDR3 DNA reads TGTGCCACCAGTGACTACCGGGACAGGGAGTACTTC.